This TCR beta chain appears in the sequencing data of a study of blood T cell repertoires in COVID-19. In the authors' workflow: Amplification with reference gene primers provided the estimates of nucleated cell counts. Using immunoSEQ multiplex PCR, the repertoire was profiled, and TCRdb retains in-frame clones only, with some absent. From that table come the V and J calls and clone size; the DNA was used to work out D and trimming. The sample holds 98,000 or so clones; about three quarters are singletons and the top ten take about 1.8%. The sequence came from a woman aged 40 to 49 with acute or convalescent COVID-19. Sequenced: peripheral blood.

This CDR3 reads CASSLGTDYNEQFF. Written as DNA, the CDR3 is TGTGCCAGCAGCCTTGGGACAGATTACAATGAGCAGTTCTTC. The chain recombines TRBV5-4 with TRBJ2-1; TRBD1 matches at 7 bases. Germline CDR1 SGHNT, CDR2 YYREEE (reference sequence). The trim removed 4 bases at V and 4 bases at J, leaving 5 bases unmatched. This CDR3 contains 14 residues.